These 11 T cell receptor beta chains originate from one sample sequenced in a study of blood T cells in healthy people across ages. Combining a sample-barcoded 5' primer with a J-beta primer mix, a second PCR ran for about 7 to 12 cycles. Each CDR3 protein is one row after TCRdb ran MiXCR on the 5' RACE reads. This repertoire shows about 650,000 distinct CDR3 sequences, roughly 32% found once; its top ten account for 15% to 19%. The sequencing sample was made of blood. All receptors come from a woman older than 75 in good health.

The V and J genes are TRBV20-1 and TRBJ1-1; D not certain. Trimming removed 0 bases from V and 3 bases from J, with 14 bases in between. This CDR3 spans 15 amino acids. From germline, CDR1 is DFQATT and CDR2 SNEGSKA (reference sequence). This CDR3 reads CSARDWGLKYTEAFF. The CDR3 DNA reads as TGCAGTGCTAGAGATTGGGGTCTAAAGTACACTGAAGCTTTCTTT.

This clonotype was seen repeatedly, ten times or more. This chain uses TRBV27 with TRBJ1-4; TRBD1 agrees at 9 bases. The length of the CDR3 is 16 residues. V lost 5 bases and J lost 7; bases outside the gene matches: 11. CDR1 is MNHEY, CDR2 SMNVEV, per germline (reference sequence). In DNA form, the CDR3 reads TGTGCCAGCAGTCCTAACTCGGACAGGGGAAGTGAAAAACTGTTTTTT. Translation: CASSPNSDRGSEKLFF.

The rearrangement uses TRBV20-1 and TRBJ2-5; D may be TRBD2 (7 bases). The DNA matches TRBJ2-7 better at its end, which makes the J call doubtful. The CDR3 consists of 15 residues. The germline V gene has CDR1 DFQATT and CDR2 SNEGSKA (reference sequence). The CDR3 DNA follows: TGCAGTGCTAGGACCCATACGGGGGGCAAGGACGAGCAGTACTTC. This gives the protein CSARTHTGGKDEQYF.

This clonotype was observed at least ten times. The genes are TRBV7-8 and TRBJ2-3; D remains unclear. The germline CDR1 and CDR2 sequences are SGHVS and FQNEAQ. CDR3 size: 16 residues. Trimming stripped 4 bases from V and 2 bases from J, with 16 bases between. CDR3 in amino acids: CASSYLQTPPTDTQYF. CDR3 DNA: TGTGCCAGCAGCTATCTTCAGACCCCACCCACAGATACGCAGTATTTT.

The table lists this clonotype with many counts. This chain uses TRBV12-3 or TRBV12-4 with TRBJ2-6; 8 bases line up with TRBD1. The CDR3 spans 18 residues. With 1 base clipped from V and 0 bases from J, the junction kept 5 bases outside the gene matches. DNA for the CDR3: TGTGCCAGCAGTTTAGGACAGGGGCCCCCCTCTGGGGCCAACGTCCTGACTTTC. Protein: CASSLGQGPPSGANVLTF.

The V gene is TRBV7-2, the J gene TRBJ1-2, with 9 bases aligning to TRBD1. This CDR3 spans 15 amino acids. Germline-derived CDR1 and CDR2 are SGHTA and FQGNSA. The V segment lost 5 bases and the J segment 2 bases; nucleotides outside the gene matches: 6. CDR3 coding DNA: TGTGCCAGCAGCCTACATGGGACAGGGAACTATGGCTACACCTTC. Amino acid sequence: CASSLHGTGNYGYTF.

In this sample, this clonotype turned up many times. The chain couples TRBV27 to TRBJ2-1, with 7 positions matching TRBD2. CDR3 length: 14 amino acids. J lost 7 bases, V lost 2 bases, and 5 bases had no gene match. The germline V gene encodes CDR1 MNHEY and CDR2 SMNVEV (reference sequence). The CDR3 DNA follows: TGTGCCAGCAGTTTAGGGCGGGGAGGGAATGAGCAGTTCTTC. It codes for CASSLGRGGNEQFF.

This clonotype has more than one count but fewer than ten. The chain links TRBV12-3 or TRBV12-4 to TRBJ1-1; no definite D call. Trimming removed 3 bases from V and 6 bases from J, with 14 bases in between. The CDR3 is 14 residues long. The DNA for the CDR3 is TGTGCCAGCAGTTTCGGCCCAGTAGGCGCTGAAGCTTTCTTT. It is translated as CASSFGPVGAEAFF.

This clonotype was detected a few times. This sequence may be a read error, since a much larger clone differs from it by one base. CDR3 sequence: CASSSAGRAHGTQYF. In nucleotides, the CDR3 is TGTGCCAGCAGTTCCGCGGGCAGGGCCCATGGGACCCAGTACTTC. The V gene is TRBV12-3 or TRBV12-4, the J gene TRBJ2-5; perhaps D is TRBD1 or TRBD2 (5 bases each). This CDR3 spans 15 amino acids. V gave up 4 bases and J gave up 7 bases, with 19 bases separating them.

This clonotype showed up many times. The chain is built from TRBV5-6 and TRBJ2-1; D gene unclear. Germline values: CDR1 SGHDT, CDR2 YYEEEE. The V and J ends lost 6 bases and 6 bases respectively, with 16 bases between them. This CDR3 region has 14 residues. Here the CDR3 reads CASTFRVAGNEQFF. CDR3 nucleotide sequence: TGTGCCAGCACCTTTAGGGTGGCAGGCAATGAGCAGTTCTTC.

This clonotype was observed a few times. The chain recombines TRBV30 with TRBJ1-2; 9 positions match TRBD1. This CDR3 contains 15 residues. Per the germline V gene, CDR1 is GTSNPN and CDR2 is SVGIG (reference sequence). V lost 3 bases, J lost 2 bases, and 7 bases stayed unmatched. CDR3 protein: CAWSLGQGLNYGYTF. The CDR3 nucleotides are TGTGCCTGGAGCCTCGGACAGGGGTTGAACTATGGCTACACCTTC.